The 4 T cell receptor beta chains given below trace back to one sample, sequenced in a study of T cell responses to AZD1222 COVID-19 vaccine. The protocol was immunoSEQ multiplex PCR, while the TCRdb copy is restricted to in-frame clones and leaves out a portion. In the table there are 100,000 to 150,000 clones, 89% of which are singletons. Sequencing used peripheral blood, obtained on day 0 of AZD1222 vaccination. The receptors stem from an adult in good health.

The chain carries TRBV7-2 and TRBJ1-4, with D unclear. With 2 bases removed from V and 12 bases from J, the gap between germline ends came to 10 bases. Germline values: CDR1 SGHTA, CDR2 FQGNSA. CDR3 length: 12 residues. In DNA, the CDR3 is TGTGCCAGCAGCTTAAGTTGGACGGAACTGTTTTTT. Translating gives CASSLSWTELFF.

This clone appeared once. The CDR3 DNA reads TGTGCCAGCAGCACCCGTCCCACCTATGGCTACACCTTC. Amino acid sequence: CASSTRPTYGYTF. This sequence joins TRBV9 and TRBJ1-2, with D hard to call. V dropped 4 bases and J dropped 4 bases, with 11 bases sitting between them. There are 13 residues in the CDR3. The V gene's germline CDR1 is SGDLS and CDR2 YYNGEE.

The genes are TRBV7-2 and TRBJ2-2; D is perhaps TRBD2 (6 bases). The CDR3 extends over 14 amino acids. Germline lookup yields CDR1 SGHTA and CDR2 FQGNSA. Trimming pared 4 bases from V and 6 bases from J, leaving 12 bases between. The CDR3 spells CASSSLSGAGELFF. The CDR3 nucleotides are TGTGCCAGCAGCTCCCTTTCGGGGGCCGGGGAGCTGTTTTTT.

This clone was found once. The chain recombines TRBV14 with TRBJ2-3, with D uncertain. The CDR3 length is 16 residues. V lost 2 bases, J lost 4 bases, and 16 bases lay in between. Germline CDR1 and CDR2: SGHDN and FVKESK. In DNA, the CDR3 is TGTGCCAGCAGCCAAATGGGATCGGGTAGGGCAGATACGCAGTATTTT. This gives the protein CASSQMGSGRADTQYF.